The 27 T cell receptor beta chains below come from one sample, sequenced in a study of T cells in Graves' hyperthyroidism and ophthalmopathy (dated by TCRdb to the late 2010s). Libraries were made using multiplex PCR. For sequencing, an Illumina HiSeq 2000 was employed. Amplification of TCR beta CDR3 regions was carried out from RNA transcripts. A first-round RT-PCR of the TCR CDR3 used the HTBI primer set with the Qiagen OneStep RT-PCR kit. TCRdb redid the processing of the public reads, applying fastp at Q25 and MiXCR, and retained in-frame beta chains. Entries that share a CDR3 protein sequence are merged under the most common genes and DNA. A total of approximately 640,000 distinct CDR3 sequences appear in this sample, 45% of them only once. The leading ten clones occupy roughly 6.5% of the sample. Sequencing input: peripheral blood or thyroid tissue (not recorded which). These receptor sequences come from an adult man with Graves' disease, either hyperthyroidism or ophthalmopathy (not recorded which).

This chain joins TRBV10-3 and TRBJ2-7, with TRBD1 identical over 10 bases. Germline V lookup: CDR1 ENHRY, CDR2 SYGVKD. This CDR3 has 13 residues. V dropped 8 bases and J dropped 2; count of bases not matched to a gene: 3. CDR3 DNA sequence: TGTGCCATCGGGACAGGGGTCCCCTACGAGCAGTACTTC. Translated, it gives CAIGTGVPYEQYF.

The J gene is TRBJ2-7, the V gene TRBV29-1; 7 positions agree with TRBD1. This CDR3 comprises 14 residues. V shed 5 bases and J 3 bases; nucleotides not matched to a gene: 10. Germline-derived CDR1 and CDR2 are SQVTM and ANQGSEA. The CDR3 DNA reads TGCAGCGTTCTGGATCCCAGGGGGTTCTACGAGCAGTACTTC. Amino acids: CSVLDPRGFYEQYF.

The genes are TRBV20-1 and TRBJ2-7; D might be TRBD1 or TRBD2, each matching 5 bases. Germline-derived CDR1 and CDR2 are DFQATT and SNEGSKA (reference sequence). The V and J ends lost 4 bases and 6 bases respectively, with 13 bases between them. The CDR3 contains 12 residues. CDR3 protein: CSAKGRGGEQYF. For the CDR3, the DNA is TGCAGTGCTAAGGGGCGTGGGGGCGAGCAGTACTTC.

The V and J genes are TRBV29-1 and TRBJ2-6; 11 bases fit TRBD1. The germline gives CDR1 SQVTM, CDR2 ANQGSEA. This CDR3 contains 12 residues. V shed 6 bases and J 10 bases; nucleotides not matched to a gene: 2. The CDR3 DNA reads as TGCAGCGTCGGGACAGGGGGTAACGTCCTGACTTTC. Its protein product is CSVGTGGNVLTF.

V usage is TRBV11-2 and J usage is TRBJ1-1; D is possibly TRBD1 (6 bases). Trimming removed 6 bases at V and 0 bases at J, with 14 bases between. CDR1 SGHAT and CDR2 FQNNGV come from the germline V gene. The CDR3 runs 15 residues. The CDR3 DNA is TGTGCCAGCAGTTCGGGGGGGGCAGTGAACACTGAAGCTTTCTTT. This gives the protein CASSSGGAVNTEAFF.

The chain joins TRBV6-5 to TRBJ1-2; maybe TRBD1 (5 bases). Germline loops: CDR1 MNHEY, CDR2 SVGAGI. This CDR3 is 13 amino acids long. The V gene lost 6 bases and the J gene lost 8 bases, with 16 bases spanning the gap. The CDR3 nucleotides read TGTGCCAGCAGGACCGGGTGGGGCCGCGGCTACACCTTC. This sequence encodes CASRTGWGRGYTF.

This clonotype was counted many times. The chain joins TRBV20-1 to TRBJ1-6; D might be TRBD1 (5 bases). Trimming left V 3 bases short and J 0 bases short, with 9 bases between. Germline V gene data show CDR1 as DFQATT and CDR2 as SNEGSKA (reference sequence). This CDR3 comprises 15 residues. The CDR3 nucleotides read TGCAGTGCTAGGTCAGGGCTCTCCTATAATTCACCCCTCCACTTT. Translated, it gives CSARSGLSYNSPLHF.

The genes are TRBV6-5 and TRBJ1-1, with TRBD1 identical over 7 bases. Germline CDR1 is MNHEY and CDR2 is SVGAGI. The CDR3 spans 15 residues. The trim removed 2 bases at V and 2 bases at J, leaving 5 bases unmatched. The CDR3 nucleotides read TGTGCCAGCAGTTACGAGACAGGGTTCAACACTGAAGCTTTCTTT. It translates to CASSYETGFNTEAFF.

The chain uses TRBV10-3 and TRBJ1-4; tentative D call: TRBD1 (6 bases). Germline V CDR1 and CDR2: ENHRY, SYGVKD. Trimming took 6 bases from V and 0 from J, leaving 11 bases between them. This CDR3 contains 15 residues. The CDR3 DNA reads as TGTGCCATCAGGCTACAGGGTGCAACTAATGAAAAACTGTTTTTT. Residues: CAIRLQGATNEKLFF.

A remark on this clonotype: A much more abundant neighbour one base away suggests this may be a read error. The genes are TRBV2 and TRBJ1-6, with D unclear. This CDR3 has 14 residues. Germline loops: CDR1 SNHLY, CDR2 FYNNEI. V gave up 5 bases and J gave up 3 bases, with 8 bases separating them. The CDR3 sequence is CASSWADYNSPLHF. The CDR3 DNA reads TGTGCCAGCAGTTGGGCGGACTATAATTCACCCCTCCACTTT.

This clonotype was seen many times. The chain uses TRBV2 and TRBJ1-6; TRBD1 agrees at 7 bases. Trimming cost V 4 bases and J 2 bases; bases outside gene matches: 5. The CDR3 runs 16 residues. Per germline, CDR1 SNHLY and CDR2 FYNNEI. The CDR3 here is CASSGSGGAYNSPLHF. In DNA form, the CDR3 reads TGTGCCAGCAGTGGCTCAGGGGGTGCCTATAATTCACCCCTCCACTTT. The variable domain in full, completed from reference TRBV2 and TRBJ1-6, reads EPEVTQTPSHQVTQMGQEVILRCVPISNHLYFYWYRQILGQKVEFLVSFYNNEISEKSEIFDDQFSVERPDGSNFTLKIRSTKLEDSAMYFCASSGSGGAYNSPLHFGNGTRLTVT.

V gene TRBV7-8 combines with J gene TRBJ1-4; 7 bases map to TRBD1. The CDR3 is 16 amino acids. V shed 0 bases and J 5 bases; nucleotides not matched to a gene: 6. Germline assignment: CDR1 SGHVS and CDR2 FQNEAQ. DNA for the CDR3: TGTGCCAGCAGCTTAGCGCCGAACAGGGGAAATGAAAAACTGTTTTTT. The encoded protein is CASSLAPNRGNEKLFF.

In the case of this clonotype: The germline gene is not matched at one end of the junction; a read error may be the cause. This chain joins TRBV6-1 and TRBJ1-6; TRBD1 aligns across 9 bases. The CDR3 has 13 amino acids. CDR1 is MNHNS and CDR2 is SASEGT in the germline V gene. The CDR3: CTSRDREGSPLHF. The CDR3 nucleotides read TGTACCAGCAGGGACAGGGAGGGGTCACCCCTCCACTTT.

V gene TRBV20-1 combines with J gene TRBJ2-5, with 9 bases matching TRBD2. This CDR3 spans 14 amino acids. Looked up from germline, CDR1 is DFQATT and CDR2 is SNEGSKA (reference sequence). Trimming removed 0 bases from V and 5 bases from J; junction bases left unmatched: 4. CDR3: CSAREAGGGETQYF. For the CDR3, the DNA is TGCAGTGCTAGAGAGGCGGGAGGGGGGGAGACCCAGTACTTC.

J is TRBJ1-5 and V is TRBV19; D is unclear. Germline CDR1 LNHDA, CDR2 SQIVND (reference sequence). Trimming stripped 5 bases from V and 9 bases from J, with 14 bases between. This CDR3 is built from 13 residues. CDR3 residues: CASSASTDLPQHF. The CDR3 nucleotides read TGTGCCAGTAGTGCCAGCACGGATTTGCCCCAGCATTTT.

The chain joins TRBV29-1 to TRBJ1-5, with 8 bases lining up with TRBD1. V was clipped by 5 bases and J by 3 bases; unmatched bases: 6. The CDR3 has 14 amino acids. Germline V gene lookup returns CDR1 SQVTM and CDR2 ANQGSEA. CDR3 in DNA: TGCAGCGTTTCAGGGGGCCGGAACAATCAGCCCCAGCATTTT. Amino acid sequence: CSVSGGRNNQPQHF.

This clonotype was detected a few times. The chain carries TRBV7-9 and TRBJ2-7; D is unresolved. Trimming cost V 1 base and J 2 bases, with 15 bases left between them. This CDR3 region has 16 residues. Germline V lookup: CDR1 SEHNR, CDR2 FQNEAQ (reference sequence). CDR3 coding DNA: TGTGCCAGCAGCTTAGGCCGGGCCGTAGGTCCCTACGAGCAGTACTTC. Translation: CASSLGRAVGPYEQYF.

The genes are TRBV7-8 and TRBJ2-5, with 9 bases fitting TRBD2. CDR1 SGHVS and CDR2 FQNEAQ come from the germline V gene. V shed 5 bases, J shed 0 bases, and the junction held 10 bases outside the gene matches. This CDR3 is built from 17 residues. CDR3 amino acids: CASSQFIAGEDQETQYF. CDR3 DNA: TGTGCCAGCAGCCAATTTATAGCGGGAGAGGACCAAGAGACCCAGTACTTC.

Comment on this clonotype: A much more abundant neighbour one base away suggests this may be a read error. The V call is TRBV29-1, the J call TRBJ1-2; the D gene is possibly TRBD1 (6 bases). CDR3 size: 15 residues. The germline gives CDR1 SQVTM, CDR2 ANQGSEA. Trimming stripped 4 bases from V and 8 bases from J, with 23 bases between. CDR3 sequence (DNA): TGCAGCGTTGGGGGGCCCACATTGGGGAGTGCCGGCTACACCTTC. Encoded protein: CSVGGPTLGSAGYTF. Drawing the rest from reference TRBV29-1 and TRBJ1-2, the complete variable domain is SAVISQKPSRDICQRGTSLTIQCQVDSQVTMMFWYRQQPGQSLTLIATANQGSEATYESGFVIDKFPISRPNLTFSTLTVSNMSPEDSSIYLCSVGGPTLGSAGYTFGSGTRLTVV.

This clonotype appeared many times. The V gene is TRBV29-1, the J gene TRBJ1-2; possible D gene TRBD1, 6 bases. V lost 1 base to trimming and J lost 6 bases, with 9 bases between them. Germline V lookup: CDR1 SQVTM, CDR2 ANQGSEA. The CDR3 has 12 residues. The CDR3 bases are TGCAGCGTTGAAGGGACAGTGGATGGCTACACCTTC. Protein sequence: CSVEGTVDGYTF.

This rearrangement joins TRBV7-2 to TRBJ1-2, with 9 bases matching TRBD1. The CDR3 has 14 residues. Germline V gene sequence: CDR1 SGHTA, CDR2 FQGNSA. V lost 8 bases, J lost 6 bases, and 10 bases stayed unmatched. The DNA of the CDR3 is TGTGCCAGCTCACCAATAACAGGGGGCAATGGCTACACCTTC. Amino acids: CASSPITGGNGYTF.

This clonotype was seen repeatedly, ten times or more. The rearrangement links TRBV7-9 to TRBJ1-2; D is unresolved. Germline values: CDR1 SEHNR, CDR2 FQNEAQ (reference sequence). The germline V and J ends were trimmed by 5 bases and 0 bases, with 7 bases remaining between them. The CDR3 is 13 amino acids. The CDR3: CASSPEANYGYTF. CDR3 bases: TGTGCCAGCAGCCCTGAGGCTAACTATGGCTACACCTTC.

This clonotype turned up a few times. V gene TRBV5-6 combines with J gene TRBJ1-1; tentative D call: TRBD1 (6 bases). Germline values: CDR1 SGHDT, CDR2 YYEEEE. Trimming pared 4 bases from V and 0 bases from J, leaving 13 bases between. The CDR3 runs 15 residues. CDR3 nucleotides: TGTGCCAGCAGCCAACGGGGACACTTGAACACTGAAGCTTTCTTT. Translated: CASSQRGHLNTEAFF.

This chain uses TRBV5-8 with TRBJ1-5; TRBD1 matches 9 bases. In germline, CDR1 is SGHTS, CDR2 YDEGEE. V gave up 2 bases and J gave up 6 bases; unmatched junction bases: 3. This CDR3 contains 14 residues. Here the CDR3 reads CASSLMDRGQPQHF. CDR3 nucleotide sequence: TGTGCCAGCAGCTTAATGGACAGGGGTCAGCCCCAGCATTTT.

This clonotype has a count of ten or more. CDR3 amino acids: CSARDSSSPLHF. The CDR3 nucleotides are TGCAGTGCTAGGGACAGTAGTTCACCCCTCCACTTT. This chain joins TRBV20-1 and TRBJ1-6; perhaps TRBD1 as D (6 bases). This CDR3 has 12 amino acids. Germline assignment: CDR1 DFQATT and CDR2 SNEGSKA (reference sequence). V was pared by 3 bases and J by 9 bases, with 9 bases between.

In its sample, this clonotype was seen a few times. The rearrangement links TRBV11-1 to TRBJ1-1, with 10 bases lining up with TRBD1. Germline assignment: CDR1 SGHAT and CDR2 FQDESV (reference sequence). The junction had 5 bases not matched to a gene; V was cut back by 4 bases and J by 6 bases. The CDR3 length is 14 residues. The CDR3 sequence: CASSSGTGDSEAFF. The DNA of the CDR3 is TGTGCCAGCAGCTCCGGGACAGGGGACTCTGAAGCTTTCTTT.

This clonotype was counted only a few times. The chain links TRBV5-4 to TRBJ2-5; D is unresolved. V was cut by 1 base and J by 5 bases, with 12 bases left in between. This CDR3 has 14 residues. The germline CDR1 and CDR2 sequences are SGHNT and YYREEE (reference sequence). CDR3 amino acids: CASSLSEPTETQYF. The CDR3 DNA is TGTGCCAGCAGCTTGTCAGAGCCAACGGAGACCCAGTACTTC.